This TCR beta chain was profiled in a study of cytomegalovirus exposure and HLA in healthy donors. PCR primers comprised 60 Vbeta and 13 Jbeta primers. TCRdb keeps only in-frame clones here, not all; method: immunoSEQ multiplex PCR. The sample consists of 150,000 to 200,000 clones, around 82% of them appearing once. This CDR3 region has 17 residues. CDR1 MNHNS and CDR2 SASEGT come from the germline V gene. V lost 4 bases and J 5 bases, leaving 21 bases between the germline ends. This clonotype was obtained from a man younger than 30 in good health and CMV-seronegative. This sequence joins TRBV6-1 and TRBJ1-5; no reliable D call. Sequencing used PBMCs. The CDR3 loop reads CASSAPYGVRVDQPQHF. In nucleotides, the CDR3 is TGTGCCAGCAGTGCCCCCTATGGAGTCAGAGTCGATCAGCCCCAGCATTTT.